The 17 T cell receptor beta chains reported below all come from one sample, sequenced in a study of blood T cell repertoires in COVID-19. Some clones are missing from TCRdb's copy, which holds only in-frame ones; the method was immunoSEQ multiplex PCR. The table lists 70,000 or so clones, more than 75% of them singletons. The sequencing input was peripheral blood. The receptors shown here come from a human donor in a cohort sampled during active COVID-19.

Concerning this clone: Other DNA variants within this sample encode the same CDR3. The chain uses TRBV28 and TRBJ2-7, with D tentatively TRBD1 (6 bases). Germline loops: CDR1 MDHEN, CDR2 SYDVKM. Trimming stripped 3 bases from V and 4 bases from J, with 28 bases between. CDR3 length: 19 residues. The CDR3 DNA reads TGTGCCAGCAGTTTGGGGGTCGAGTTTGGTGGGGGCGAATCATACGAGCAGTACTTC. Protein: CASSLGVEFGGGESYEQYF.

This chain joins TRBV20-1 and TRBJ2-7, with D unclear. This CDR3 contains 11 residues. The germline gives CDR1 DFQATT, CDR2 SNEGSKA (reference sequence). The ends were cut back, 2 bases at V and 6 bases at J, with 8 bases in the middle. Here the CDR3 DNA reads TGCAGTGCTAGAATAGTGAGCGAGCAGTACTTC. It codes for CSARIVSEQYF.

The rearrangement links TRBV5-1 to TRBJ1-2; D not resolved. The V end was cut by 0 bases, the J end by 3 bases, with 9 bases between. The CDR3 totals 14 residues. From germline, CDR1 is SGHRS and CDR2 YFSETQ. CDR3 DNA sequence: TGCGCCAGCAGCTTGGAGGCCGGAGACTATGGCTACACCTTC. It translates to CASSLEAGDYGYTF.

This rearrangement joins TRBV29-1 to TRBJ2-7, with TRBD2 matching 11 bases. J gave up 9 bases and V 0 bases, and 4 bases lay outside the gene matches. CDR3 length equals 13 residues. Germline lookup yields CDR1 SQVTM and CDR2 ANQGSEA. CDR3 DNA sequence: TGCAGCGTTGAAGAACTAGCGGGAGCCGGGCAGTACTTC. This encodes CSVEELAGAGQYF.

The rearrangement joins TRBV24-1 to TRBJ2-2; D possibly corresponds to TRBD2 (5 bases). Germline loops: CDR1 KGHDR, CDR2 SFDVKD. The length of the CDR3 is 16 residues. The V and J ends lost 0 bases and 1 base respectively, with 8 bases between them. The CDR3 sequence is CATSDLNGKNTGELFF. The CDR3 bases are TGTGCCACCAGTGATTTGAACGGGAAGAACACCGGGGAGCTGTTTTTT.

The V and J genes are TRBV27 and TRBJ2-3, with 8 bases matching TRBD2. The V gene end was trimmed by 6 bases and the J gene end by 4 bases; junction bases not matched to a gene: 3. This CDR3 has 13 amino acids. The germline V gene encodes CDR1 MNHEY and CDR2 SMNVEV (reference sequence). As DNA, the CDR3 is TGTGCCAGCAGCCGACTAGCGTCAGATACGCAGTATTTT. Encoded protein: CASSRLASDTQYF.

CDR3 bases: TGTGCCAGCAGCCAAGAGGGACAGGGGGCGGGAGAGACCCAGTACTTC. Amino acid sequence: CASSQEGQGAGETQYF. The chain couples TRBV3-1 (or the pseudogene TRBV3-2) to TRBJ2-5, with 12 positions matching TRBD1. Germline CDR1 and CDR2: LGHDT and YNNKEL (reference sequence). V trimming: 0 bases; J trimming: 4 bases; junction bases outside the gene matches: 3. The CDR3 is 16 residues long.

This clone was observed once. The rearrangement joins TRBV5-1 to TRBJ2-3; tentative D call: TRBD1 (5 bases). The CDR3 has 14 amino acids. The V gene's germline CDR1 is SGHRS and CDR2 YFSETQ. Trimming left V 4 bases short and J 1 base short, with 10 bases between. CDR3: CASSPQGRTDTQYF. The CDR3 DNA reads TGCGCCAGCAGCCCTCAGGGCCGCACAGATACGCAGTATTTT.

The V call is TRBV28, the J call TRBJ1-1, with a tentative D call TRBD1 (6 bases). Germline loops: CDR1 MDHEN, CDR2 SYDVKM. The CDR3 spans 12 residues. Trimming removed 5 bases from V and 3 bases from J, with 7 bases in between. The CDR3 sequence is CASSGQYTEAFF. DNA for the CDR3: TGTGCCAGCAGTGGACAGTACACTGAAGCTTTCTTT.

The rearrangement links TRBV6-1 to TRBJ2-5; possibly TRBD1 for D (6 bases). The germline V gene encodes CDR1 MNHNS and CDR2 SASEGT. Between the trimmed V and J ends, which lost 4 bases and 0 bases, there was a span of 15 bases. The CDR3 extends over 16 amino acids. The DNA of the CDR3 is TGTGCCAGCAGTGGAGCACAGGGATCGTACCAAGAGACCCAGTACTTC. It codes for CASSGAQGSYQETQYF.

The V gene is TRBV11-2, the J gene TRBJ1-1, with D possibly being TRBD1 (6 bases). CDR3 length: 16 residues. The germline V gene encodes CDR1 SGHAT and CDR2 FQNNGV. Trimming shortened V by 5 bases and J by 0 bases, and 16 bases separated the two germline ends. The CDR3 sequence is CASSIRQVNLNTEAFF. CDR3 nucleotides: TGTGCCAGCAGCATCAGACAGGTCAATTTGAACACTGAAGCTTTCTTT.

The chain links TRBV6-1 to TRBJ1-2; D is uncertain. V shed 2 bases and J shed 8 bases, with 12 bases lying between them. Germline assignment: CDR1 MNHNS and CDR2 SASEGT. The CDR3 is 13 residues long. In DNA form, the CDR3 reads TGTGCCAGCAGTGAAAGGCCTGTCGGGGGCTACACCTTC. This encodes CASSERPVGGYTF.

V is TRBV7-9 and J is TRBJ1-1, with TRBD1 as a possible D gene (5 bases). The length of the CDR3 is 12 residues. V was clipped by 5 bases and J by 5 bases, with 9 bases between them. Germline loops: CDR1 SEHNR, CDR2 FQNEAQ (reference sequence). The CDR3 spells CASSRGGTEAFF. The CDR3 nucleotides are TGTGCCAGCAGCCGCGGGGGAACTGAAGCTTTCTTT.

The rearrangement links TRBV5-8 to TRBJ2-3; unclear D gene. Looked up from germline, CDR1 is SGHTS and CDR2 is YDEGEE. This CDR3 has 14 amino acids. V lost 1 base, J lost 7 bases, and 13 bases lay in between. In nucleotides, the CDR3 is TGTGCCAGCAGCTTGACACCTGGTATGAATACGCAGTATTTT. It encodes CASSLTPGMNTQYF.

The rearrangement joins TRBV7-9 to TRBJ2-2; TRBD1 is a possible D gene (5 bases). Germline assignment: CDR1 SEHNR and CDR2 FQNEAQ (reference sequence). CDR3 size: 16 residues. Trimming removed 5 bases from V and 1 base from J, with 14 bases in between. CDR3 DNA sequence: TGTGCCAGCAGCCTGGACACGTCTATGAACACCGGGGAGCTGTTTTTT. The encoded protein is CASSLDTSMNTGELFF.

This chain connects TRBV27 to TRBJ2-1; no clear D. The germline V gene has CDR1 MNHEY and CDR2 SMNVEV (reference sequence). Trimming cost V 2 bases and J 4 bases, with 9 bases left between them. The length of the CDR3 is 14 residues. CDR3 sequence (DNA): TGTGCCAGCAGTTTAGGGCAGAGATACAATGAGCAGTTCTTC. Translated: CASSLGQRYNEQFF.

This chain connects TRBV2 to TRBJ2-2; tentative D call: TRBD2 (5 bases). Germline V gene data show CDR1 as SNHLY and CDR2 as FYNNEI. V was clipped by 4 bases and J by 4 bases, with 13 bases between them. The CDR3 runs 15 residues. CDR3 sequence: CASSVIGKLTGELFF. In nucleotides, the CDR3 is TGTGCCAGCAGTGTTATCGGGAAACTCACCGGGGAGCTGTTTTTT.